Below are 13 T cell receptor beta chains sequenced from a single sample in a study of T cells in Graves' hyperthyroidism and ophthalmopathy. Amplified TCR beta CDR3 regions came from RNA transcripts. RT-PCR in the first round (using the HTBI primer set) targeted the TCR CDR3. TCRdb reprocessed the multiplex PCR reads with MiXCR, giving one entry per CDR3 protein. The sample carries about 550,000 distinct CDR3 sequences, about 20% recorded once. The sequenced sample consisted of blood. These receptors came from a man between 18 and 35 years old with Graves' hyperthyroidism.

The chain carries TRBV20-1 and TRBJ2-2; 12 nucleotides match TRBD2. CDR1 and CDR2 from the germline V gene are DFQATT and SNEGSKA (reference sequence). This CDR3 comprises 19 residues. Trimming at V came to 6 bases and at J to 5 bases, leaving 19 bases not matched to a gene. The chain's CDR3 is CSAKQPSGGAVGGTGELFF. The CDR3 nucleotides read TGCAGTGCGAAGCAGCCTAGCGGGGGGGCGGTCGGTGGGACCGGGGAGCTGTTTTTT.

At least ten counts were recorded for this clonotype. The chain has TRBV6-5 and TRBJ1-2, with 9 bases identical to TRBD1. CDR1 is MNHEY and CDR2 is SVGAGI in the germline V gene. With 7 bases clipped from V and 6 bases from J, the junction kept 12 bases outside the gene matches. This CDR3 is 15 amino acids long. CDR3 sequence reads: CASIIRDREVHGYTF. The CDR3 DNA is TGTGCCAGCATAATCCGGGACAGGGAAGTCCATGGCTACACCTTC.

This clonotype was found many times. The chain carries TRBV20-1 and TRBJ2-7; weak D call: TRBD2 (6 bases). Trimming removed 0 bases at V and 6 bases at J, with 15 bases between. The CDR3 is made up of 14 amino acids. CDR1 DFQATT and CDR2 SNEGSKA come from the germline V gene (reference sequence). The CDR3 loop is CSARDLRTSFEQYF. The CDR3 nucleotides are TGCAGTGCTAGAGATCTAAGAACTAGCTTCGAGCAGTACTTC.

This clonotype came up many times. The gene calls are TRBV25-1 and TRBJ2-7; the match to TRBD2 covers 9 bases. V lost 6 bases, J lost 2 bases, and 8 bases stayed unmatched. This CDR3 is 15 amino acids long. Germline V gene lookup returns CDR1 MGHDK and CDR2 SYGVNS. The CDR3 reads CASSLAGRTPYEQYF. The CDR3 DNA follows: TGTGCCAGCAGCCTAGCGGGACGGACTCCCTACGAGCAGTACTTC.

This clonotype was recorded at least ten times. The genes are TRBV11-3 and TRBJ2-5; D gene unclear. This CDR3 contains 13 residues. Germline V gives CDR1 SGHNT, CDR2 YENEEA. Trimming shortened V by 2 bases and J by 5 bases, and 9 bases separated the two germline ends. The CDR3 sequence is CASSLRAGETQYF. In nucleotides, the CDR3 is TGTGCCAGCAGCTTAAGGGCTGGGGAGACCCAGTACTTC. The full variable domain, with the rest looked up from reference TRBV11-3 and TRBJ2-5, is EAGVVQSPRYKIIEKKQPVAFWCNPISGHNTLYWYLQNLGQGPELLIRYENEEAVDDSQLPKDRFSAERLKGVDSTLKIQPAELGDSAVYLCASSLRAGETQYFGPGTRLLVL.

V usage is TRBV12-3 or TRBV12-4 and J usage is TRBJ1-5, with D tentatively TRBD1 (6 bases). The V end lost 3 bases, the J end lost 6 bases, and 12 bases lay between the germline ends. This CDR3 comprises 14 residues. CDR3 bases: TGTGCCAGCAGTTTGGGGGACATTACTCAGCCCCAGCATTTT. It is translated as CASSLGDITQPQHF.

This clonotype was found a few times. This sequence joins TRBV6-2 or TRBV6-3 and TRBJ1-1; D not certain. This CDR3 region has 15 residues. V dropped 6 bases and J dropped 6 bases, with 20 bases sitting between them. The germline V gene encodes CDR1 MNHEY and CDR2 SVGEGT. The CDR3 region has the DNA TGTGCCAGCAGCCTTTTGCAAGGGAGTGACCCTGAAGCTTTCTTT. Translation: CASSLLQGSDPEAFF.

This clonotype was picked up many times. The V gene is TRBV12-3 or TRBV12-4, the J gene TRBJ2-5, with unresolved D. This CDR3 comprises 13 residues. Trimming cost V 1 base and J 1 base, with 4 bases left between them. The CDR3: CASSLDSQETQYF. In DNA, the CDR3 is TGTGCCAGCAGTTTAGACAGCCAAGAGACCCAGTACTTC.

This clonotype was counted many times. The V and J genes are TRBV14 and TRBJ1-1; D call uncertain. The CDR3 sequence is 16 residues long. V was shortened by 2 bases and J by 4 bases, with 17 bases between the two germline ends. The germline CDR1 and CDR2 sequences are SGHDN and FVKESK. For the CDR3, the DNA is TGTGCCAGCAGCCAAATAGGCGCGAGGGTGGGCACTGAAGCTTTCTTT. Its translation: CASSQIGARVGTEAFF.

The chain has TRBV19 and TRBJ1-1; D remains unclear. The CDR3 has 15 amino acids. The germline V gene has CDR1 LNHDA and CDR2 SQIVND (reference sequence). V lost 5 bases and J lost 1, with 14 bases in between. CDR3 protein: CASSSWEGGNTEAFF. The CDR3 bases are TGTGCCAGTAGTTCCTGGGAAGGAGGGAACACTGAAGCTTTCTTT.

This clonotype was recorded at least ten times. This sequence joins TRBV19 and TRBJ2-7, with D perhaps given as TRBD1 or TRBD2 (5 bases each). Per the germline V gene, CDR1 is LNHDA and CDR2 is SQIVND (reference sequence). This CDR3 has 15 amino acids. V was cut by 1 base and J by 2 bases, with 12 bases left in between. In DNA form, the CDR3 reads TGTGCCAGTAGTATAGTCGGGACGGAAGCCTACGAGCAGTACTTC. Translated: CASSIVGTEAYEQYF.

This CDR3 is CASSRAGVYQETQYF. The CDR3 DNA follows: TGTGCCAGCAGTCGGGCGGGGGTTTATCAAGAGACCCAGTACTTC. The V call is TRBV6-1, the J call TRBJ2-5; TRBD2 matches 7 bases. Germline CDR1 and CDR2: MNHNS and SASEGT. After removal of 5 bases from V and 2 bases from J, the junction contained 8 bases not matched to a gene. The CDR3 spans 15 residues.

Details on this clonotype: This CDR3 fails to terminate in the conserved phenylalanine or tryptophan, so it likely reflects a read error. The J gene is TRBJ2-7, the V gene TRBV28; possible D gene TRBD1, 6 bases. V was cut by 7 bases and J by 3 bases, with 16 bases left in between. This CDR3 contains 14 residues. CDR1 and CDR2 from the germline V gene are MDHEN and SYDVKM. DNA for the CDR3: TGTGCCAGCACCCTTCTACAGGGCTTCTACGAGCAGTACCTC. Amino acid sequence: CASTLLQGFYEQYL.